These T cell receptor beta chains were read from a single sample in a study of blood T cells in healthy people across ages. TCRdb re-analysed the 5' RACE reads in MiXCR, keeping a single row per CDR3 protein. This table has hundreds of thousands of distinct CDR3 sequences, 29% appearing once. The sequencing input was blood. The receptors here all came from a woman older than 75 in good health. CDR3s include the opening cysteine and the closing phenylalanine or tryptophan. D genes are given only for firm matches. Part of the rows lack a size; the others show once, few, many or a class for expanded clones.

CDR3 DNA	CDR3 protein	D gene	V gene	J gene	clone size
TGCGCCAGCAGCCGCCGTACAGGTTCCTACGAGCAGTACTTC	CASSRRTGSYEQYF	NA	TRBV5-1	TRBJ2-7	many
TGCGCCAGCAGCTTGGTTCAGGGGGTAGGGTACGAGCAGTACTTC	CASSLVQGVGYEQYF	TRBD1	TRBV5-1	TRBJ2-7	many
TGTGCCAGCAGTTTCGCCGAAAGGCAGCCCCAGCATTTT	CASSFAERQPQHF	NA	TRBV12-3/TRBV12-4	TRBJ1-5	many
TGCAGTGCTAGACTCCAAGACGTAAGCAATCAGCCCCAGCATTTT	CSARLQDVSNQPQHF	NA	TRBV20-1	TRBJ1-5	NA
TGTGCCAGCAGCCCGGGGGCAGCTTACAATGAGCAGTTCTTC	CASSPGAAYNEQFF	NA	TRBV7-3	TRBJ2-1	once
TGCAGTGCTAGAGATTCGGCGGGGGGGATGCTGGGCGAGCAGTACTTC	CSARDSAGGMLGEQYF	TRBD2	TRBV20-1	TRBJ2-7	many
TGTGCCAGCAGCTCACAGGGCGCTCAAGGAGAGACCCAGTACTTC	CASSSQGAQGETQYF	NA	TRBV7-2	TRBJ2-5	many
TGCAGTGCTAGAGCCCCCTCCGGGAAGGGACAACAAGAGACCCAGTACTTC	CSARAPSGKGQQETQYF	NA	TRBV20-1	TRBJ2-5	many
TGTGCGTCTCAGGGAGGACTTAATGAAAAACTGTTTTTT	CASQGGLNEKLFF	NA	TRBV10-3	TRBJ1-4	NA
TGCAGGGCTAAATACAGGGGAGACACCATATATTTT	CRAKYRGDTIYF	TRBD1	TRBV20-1	TRBJ1-3	NA
TGTGCCAGCTCTACTAGCGGTATCACAGATACGCAGTATTTT	CASSTSGITDTQYF	TRBD2	TRBV25-1	TRBJ2-3	many
TGTGCCAGCACAACAGTAGCAACTAATGAAAAACTGTTTTTT	CASTTVATNEKLFF	NA	TRBV12-3/TRBV12-4	TRBJ1-4	few